A single sample gave rise to the 6 T cell receptor beta chains below, sequenced in a study of identical twins. TCRdb re-derived calls from the 5' RACE reads in MiXCR, one entry per CDR3 protein. The data show 600,000 to 800,000 distinct CDR3 sequences, less than 25% seen once. The same sample was also studied in work on T cells expressing NK-cell markers.

Sequencing input: PBMCs. Every receptor here comes from a woman aged 18-35 years in good health.

This clonotype turned up a few times. This chain links TRBV5-1 with TRBJ2-3, with 7 bases aligning to TRBD2. V gave up 4 bases and J gave up 5 bases; unmatched junction bases: 10. Germline CDR1 SGHRS, CDR2 YFSETQ. The CDR3 loop spans 15 amino acids. The CDR3 DNA sequence: TGCGCCAGCAGCGGCGATAGCGGGTATCAAGATACGCAGTATTTT. It codes for CASSGDSGYQDTQYF. Drawing the rest from reference TRBV5-1 and TRBJ2-3, the complete variable domain is KAGVTQTPRYLIKTRGQQVTLSCSPISGHRSVSWYQQTPGQGLQFLFEYFSETQRNKGNFPGRFSGRQFSNSRSEMNVSTLELGDSALYLCASSGDSGYQDTQYFGPGTRLTVL.

The V and J genes are TRBV12-3 or TRBV12-4 and TRBJ2-1, with D possibly matching TRBD1 (5 bases). The CDR3 is 16 amino acids. Trimming pared 3 bases from V and 0 bases from J, leaving 12 bases between. The CDR3 DNA follows: TGTGCCAGCAGTTTCCAGGACATAAGCTCCTACAATGAGCAGTTCTTC. Translating it yields CASSFQDISSYNEQFF.

The chain carries TRBV12-3 or TRBV12-4 and TRBJ2-5; unclear D gene. V lost 6 bases to trimming and J lost 1 base, with 15 bases between them. This CDR3 is 15 amino acids long. The CDR3 loop reads CASSLDPAPQETQYF. CDR3 in DNA: TGTGCCAGCAGCCTAGATCCGGCTCCCCAAGAGACCCAGTACTTC.

The chain carries TRBV4-2 and TRBJ2-1, with 10 bases that match TRBD2. The CDR3 consists of 15 residues. CDR1 and CDR2 from the germline V gene are LGHNA and YNFKEQ. The J segment lost 6 bases and the V segment lost 5 bases, leaving 7 bases of the junction unmatched. The CDR3 region has the DNA TGTGCCAGCAGCTCCCAGAGCGGGGGGGGCAATGAGCAGTTCTTC. Residues: CASSSQSGGGNEQFF.

This clonotype was detected a few times. The V and J genes are TRBV7-9 and TRBJ1-1; TRBD1 aligns across 10 bases. The CDR3 runs 16 residues. Germline V CDR1 and CDR2: SEHNR, FQNEAQ (reference sequence). V shed 5 bases, J shed 3 bases, and the junction held 9 bases outside the gene matches. The CDR3 reads CASSRRGQGRDTEAFF. The CDR3 coding sequence is TGTGCCAGCAGCCGAAGGGGACAGGGGAGGGACACTGAAGCTTTCTTT.

This clonotype was found a few times. This chain joins TRBV20-1 and TRBJ2-7, with 8 nucleotides matching TRBD2. This CDR3 is built from 14 residues. V lost 6 bases, J lost 5 bases, and 12 bases stayed unmatched. Per the germline V gene, CDR1 is DFQATT and CDR2 is SNEGSKA (reference sequence). In DNA, the CDR3 is TGCAGTGCCTCAAAACCGGGACTAGACCACGAGCAGTACTTC. Residues: CSASKPGLDHEQYF.